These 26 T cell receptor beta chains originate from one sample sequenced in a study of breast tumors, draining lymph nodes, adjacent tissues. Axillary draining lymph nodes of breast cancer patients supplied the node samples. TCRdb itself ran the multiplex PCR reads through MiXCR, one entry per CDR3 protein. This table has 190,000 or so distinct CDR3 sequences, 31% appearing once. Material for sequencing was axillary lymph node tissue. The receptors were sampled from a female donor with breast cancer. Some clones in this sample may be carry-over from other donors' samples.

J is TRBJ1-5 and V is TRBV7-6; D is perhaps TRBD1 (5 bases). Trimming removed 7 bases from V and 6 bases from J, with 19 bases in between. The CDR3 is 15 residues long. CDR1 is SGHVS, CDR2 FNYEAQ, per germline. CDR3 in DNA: TGTGCCAGCATCCAACGGGTCAGGGTGGCTCAGCCCCAGCATTTT. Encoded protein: CASIQRVRVAQPQHF.

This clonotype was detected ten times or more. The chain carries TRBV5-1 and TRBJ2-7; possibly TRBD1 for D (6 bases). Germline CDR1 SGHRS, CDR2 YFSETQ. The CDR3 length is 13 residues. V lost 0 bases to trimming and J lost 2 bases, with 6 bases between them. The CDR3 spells CASSLDRAYEQYF. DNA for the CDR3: TGCGCCAGCAGCTTGGACAGGGCCTACGAGCAGTACTTC.

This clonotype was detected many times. The CDR3 sequence is CATSRGTLTNEKLFF. In DNA, the CDR3 is TGTGCCACCAGCAGAGGGACGTTGACTAATGAAAAACTGTTTTTT. The genes are TRBV15 and TRBJ1-4, with D hard to call. V shed 1 base and J shed 2 bases, with 8 bases lying between them. Germline V lookup: CDR1 LNHNV, CDR2 YYDKDF (reference sequence). The CDR3 sequence is 15 residues long.

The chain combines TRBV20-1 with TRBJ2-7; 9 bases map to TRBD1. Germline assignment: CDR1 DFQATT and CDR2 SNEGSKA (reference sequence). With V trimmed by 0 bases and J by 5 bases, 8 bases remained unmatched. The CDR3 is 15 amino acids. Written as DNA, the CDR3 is TGCAGTGCTAGAGATTCCGGGACAGGGTCCGACGAGCAGTACTTC. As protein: CSARDSGTGSDEQYF.

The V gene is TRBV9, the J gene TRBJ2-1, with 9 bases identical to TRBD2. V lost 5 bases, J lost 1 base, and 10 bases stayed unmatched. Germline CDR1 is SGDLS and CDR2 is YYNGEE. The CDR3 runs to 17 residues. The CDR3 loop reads CASSARGLAGSYNEQFF. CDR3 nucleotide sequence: TGTGCCAGCAGTGCTAGGGGTCTAGCGGGGTCCTACAATGAGCAGTTCTTC.

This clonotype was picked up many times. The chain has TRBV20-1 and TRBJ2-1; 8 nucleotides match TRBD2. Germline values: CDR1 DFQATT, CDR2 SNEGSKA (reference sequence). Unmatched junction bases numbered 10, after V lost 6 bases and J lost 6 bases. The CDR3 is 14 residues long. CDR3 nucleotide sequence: TGCAGTGCCGCGACTAGCGATGGGGCCAATGAGCAGTTCTTC. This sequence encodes CSAATSDGANEQFF.

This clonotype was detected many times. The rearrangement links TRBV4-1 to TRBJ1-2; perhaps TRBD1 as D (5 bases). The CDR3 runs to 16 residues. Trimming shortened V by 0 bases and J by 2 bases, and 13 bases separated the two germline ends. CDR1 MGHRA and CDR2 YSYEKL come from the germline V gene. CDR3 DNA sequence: TGCGCCAGCAGCCAAGATCGAGGGGAAGGAAACTATGGCTACACCTTC. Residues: CASSQDRGEGNYGYTF.

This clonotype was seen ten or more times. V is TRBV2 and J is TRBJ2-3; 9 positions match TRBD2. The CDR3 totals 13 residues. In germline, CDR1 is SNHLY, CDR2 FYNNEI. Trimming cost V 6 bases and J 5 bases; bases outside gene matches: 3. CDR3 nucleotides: TGTGCCAGCAGAGTAGCGGGGGAAGATACGCAGTATTTT. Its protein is CASRVAGEDTQYF.

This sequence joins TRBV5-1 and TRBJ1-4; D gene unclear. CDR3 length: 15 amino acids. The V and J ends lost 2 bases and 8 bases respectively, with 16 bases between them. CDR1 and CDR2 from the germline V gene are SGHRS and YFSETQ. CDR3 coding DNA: TGCGCCAGCAGCTTTGGACTGGGAATGGGGGAAAAACTGTTTTTT. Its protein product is CASSFGLGMGEKLFF.

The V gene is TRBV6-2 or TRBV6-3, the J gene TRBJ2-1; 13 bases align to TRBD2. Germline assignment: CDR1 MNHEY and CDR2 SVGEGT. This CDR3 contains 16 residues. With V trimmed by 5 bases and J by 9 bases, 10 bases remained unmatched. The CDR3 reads CASSAELAGGHSEQFF. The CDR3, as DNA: TGTGCCAGCAGTGCCGAACTAGCGGGGGGGCATAGTGAGCAGTTCTTC.

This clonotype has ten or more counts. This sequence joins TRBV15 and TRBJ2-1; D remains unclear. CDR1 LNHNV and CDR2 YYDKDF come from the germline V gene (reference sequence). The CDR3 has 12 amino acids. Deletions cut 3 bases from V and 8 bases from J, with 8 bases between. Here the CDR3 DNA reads TGTGCCACCAGCAGGGTCTTTGATGAGCAGTTCTTC. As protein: CATSRVFDEQFF.

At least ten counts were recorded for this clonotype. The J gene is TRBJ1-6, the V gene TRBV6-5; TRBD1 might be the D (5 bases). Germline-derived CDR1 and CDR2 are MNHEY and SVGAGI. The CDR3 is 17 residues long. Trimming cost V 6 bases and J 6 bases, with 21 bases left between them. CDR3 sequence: CASSPTWGGSTNSPLHF. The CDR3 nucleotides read TGTGCCAGCAGCCCAACCTGGGGGGGTTCGACTAATTCACCCCTCCACTTT.

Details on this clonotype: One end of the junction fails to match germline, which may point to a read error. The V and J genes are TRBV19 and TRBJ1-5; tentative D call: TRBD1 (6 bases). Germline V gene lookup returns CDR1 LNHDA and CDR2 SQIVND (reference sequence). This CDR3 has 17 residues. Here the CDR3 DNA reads TGTGCCAGTAGTATTCTGGGACGACAGGATAGCAATCAGCCCCAGCCTTTT. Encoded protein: CASSILGRQDSNQPQPF.

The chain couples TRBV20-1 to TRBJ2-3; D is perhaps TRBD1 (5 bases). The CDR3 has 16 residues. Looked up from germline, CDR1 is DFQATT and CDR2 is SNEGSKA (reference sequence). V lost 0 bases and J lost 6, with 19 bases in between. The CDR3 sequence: CSARDSSRAGYDTQYF. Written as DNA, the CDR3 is TGCAGTGCTAGAGATTCCTCCAGGGCTGGATACGATACGCAGTATTTT.

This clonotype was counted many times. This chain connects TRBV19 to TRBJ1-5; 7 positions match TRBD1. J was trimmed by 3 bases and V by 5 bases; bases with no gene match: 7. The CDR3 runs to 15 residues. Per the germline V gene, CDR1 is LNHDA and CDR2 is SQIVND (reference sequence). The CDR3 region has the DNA TGTGCCAGTAGTCCCCGGGACAGTCCCAATCAGCCCCAGCATTTT. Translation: CASSPRDSPNQPQHF.

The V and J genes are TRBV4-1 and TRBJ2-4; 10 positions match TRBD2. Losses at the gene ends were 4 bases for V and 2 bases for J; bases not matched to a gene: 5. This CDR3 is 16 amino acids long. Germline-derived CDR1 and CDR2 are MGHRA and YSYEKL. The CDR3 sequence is CASSLGTSVTKNIQYF. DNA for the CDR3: TGCGCCAGCAGCCTCGGGACTAGCGTAACCAAAAACATTCAGTACTTC.

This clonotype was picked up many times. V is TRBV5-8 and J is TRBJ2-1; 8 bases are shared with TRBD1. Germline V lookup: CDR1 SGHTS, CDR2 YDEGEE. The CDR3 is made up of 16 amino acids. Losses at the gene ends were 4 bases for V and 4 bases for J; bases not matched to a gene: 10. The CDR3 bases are TGTGCCAGCAGCCAGACAGGGGCCCCGTCGTACAATGAGCAGTTCTTC. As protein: CASSQTGAPSYNEQFF.

CDR3 nucleotides: TGTGCCAGCAGTTACCGGCCAGGGGGAAGCGAAAAACTGTTTTTT. Residues: CASSYRPGGSEKLFF. V is TRBV6-5 and J is TRBJ1-4; 7 bases align to TRBD1. The V segment lost 2 bases and the J segment 8 bases; nucleotides outside the gene matches: 8. The CDR3 sequence is 15 residues long. Germline V gene data show CDR1 as MNHEY and CDR2 as SVGAGI.

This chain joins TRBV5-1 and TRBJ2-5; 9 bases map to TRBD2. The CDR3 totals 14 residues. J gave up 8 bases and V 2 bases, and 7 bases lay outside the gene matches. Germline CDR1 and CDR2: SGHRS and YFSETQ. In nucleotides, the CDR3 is TGCGCCAGCAGCTTAATTAGCGGGGGAGACACCCAGTACTTC. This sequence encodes CASSLISGGDTQYF.

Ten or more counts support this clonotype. The CDR3 DNA is TGTGCCAGCAGGGGACAGGGGGCATGGTATGGCTACACCTTC. Translating gives CASRGQGAWYGYTF. The chain is built from TRBV2 and TRBJ1-2; TRBD1 aligns across 12 bases. The CDR3 spans 14 residues. V gave up 6 bases and J gave up 5 bases; unmatched junction bases: 4. Germline CDR1 reads SNHLY; CDR2 reads FYNNEI.

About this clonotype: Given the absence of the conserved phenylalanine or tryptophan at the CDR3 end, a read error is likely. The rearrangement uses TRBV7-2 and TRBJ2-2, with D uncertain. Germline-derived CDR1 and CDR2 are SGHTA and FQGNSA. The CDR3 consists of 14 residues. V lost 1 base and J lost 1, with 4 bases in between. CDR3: CASSLVLNTGELFS. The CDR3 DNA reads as TGTGCCAGCAGCTTAGTATTGAACACCGGGGAGCTGTTTTCA.

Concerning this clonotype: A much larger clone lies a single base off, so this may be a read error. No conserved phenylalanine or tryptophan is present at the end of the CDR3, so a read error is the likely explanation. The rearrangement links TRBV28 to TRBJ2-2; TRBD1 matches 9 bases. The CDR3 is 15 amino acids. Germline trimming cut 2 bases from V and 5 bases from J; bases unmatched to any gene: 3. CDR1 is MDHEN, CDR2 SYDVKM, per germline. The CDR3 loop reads CASSLGDRVTGELFY. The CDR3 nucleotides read TGTGCCAGCAGTTTAGGGGACAGGGTAACCGGGGAGCTGTTTTAT.

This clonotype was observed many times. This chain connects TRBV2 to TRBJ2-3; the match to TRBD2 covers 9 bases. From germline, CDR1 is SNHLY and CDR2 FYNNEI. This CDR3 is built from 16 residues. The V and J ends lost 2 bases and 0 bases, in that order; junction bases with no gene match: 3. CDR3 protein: CASSELAGHSTDTQYF. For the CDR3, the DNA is TGTGCCAGCAGTGAACTAGCGGGGCATAGCACAGATACGCAGTATTTT.

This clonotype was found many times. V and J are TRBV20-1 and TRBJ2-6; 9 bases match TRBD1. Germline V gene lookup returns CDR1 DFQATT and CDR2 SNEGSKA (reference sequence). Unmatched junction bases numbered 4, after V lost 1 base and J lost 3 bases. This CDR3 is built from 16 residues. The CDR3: CSARAYRGRGANVLTF. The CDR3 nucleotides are TGCAGTGCTAGAGCCTACAGGGGGCGTGGGGCCAACGTCCTGACTTTC.

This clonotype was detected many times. The CDR3 nucleotides are TGTGCCAGCAGCGTAGAGATGGGCAATTCACCCCTCCACTTT. This gives the protein CASSVEMGNSPLHF. This chain uses TRBV9 with TRBJ1-6; D gene unclear. This CDR3 is built from 14 residues. The germline V gene has CDR1 SGDLS and CDR2 YYNGEE. The germline V and J ends were trimmed by 0 bases and 7 bases, with 8 bases remaining between them.

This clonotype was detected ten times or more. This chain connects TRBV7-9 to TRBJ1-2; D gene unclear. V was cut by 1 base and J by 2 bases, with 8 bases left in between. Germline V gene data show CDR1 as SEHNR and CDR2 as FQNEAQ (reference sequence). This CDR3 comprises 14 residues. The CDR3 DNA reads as TGTGCCAGCAGCTTAGAGGGTCCCAACTATGGCTACACCTTC. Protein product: CASSLEGPNYGYTF.